The 10 T cell receptor beta chains in this list originate from one sample, sequenced in a study of human T cells and chemical hapten exposure. TCRdb re-called the RACE reads with MiXCR, one entry per CDR3 protein. The sample contains roughly 250,000 distinct CDR3 sequences, approximately 8.6% of which appear only once. Time point: pre-sensitization, week 0. Treatment reported: therapeutic diphenylcyclopropenone sensitization with weekly scalp DPC. The sequenced sample was whole blood, obtained in connection with sensitization to the hapten diphenylcyclopropenone (DPC). These receptors all come from a woman aged 40 to 50 with alopecia areata. Some clones in this sample may be carry-over from other donors' samples.

This sequence joins TRBV20-1 and TRBJ2-7, with D perhaps TRBD1 or TRBD2 (6 bases each). The germline V and J ends were trimmed by 0 bases and 6 bases, with 15 bases remaining between them. The CDR3 contains 14 residues. Germline-derived CDR1 and CDR2 are DFQATT and SNEGSKA (reference sequence). The CDR3: CSARDRGTSGEQYF. DNA for the CDR3: TGCAGTGCTAGAGACCGCGGGACATCTGGCGAGCAGTACTTC.

The rearrangement links TRBV5-6 to TRBJ2-7; D gene uncertain. The germline V gene encodes CDR1 SGHDT and CDR2 YYEEEE. V lost 4 bases, J lost 1 base, and 9 bases lay in between. This CDR3 contains 13 residues. The CDR3 region is CASSGLVSYEQYF. The CDR3 DNA reads TGTGCCAGCAGCGGGTTGGTATCCTACGAGCAGTACTTC.

V usage is TRBV28 and J usage is TRBJ2-7; the D gene is possibly TRBD1 (6 bases). Per germline, CDR1 MDHEN and CDR2 SYDVKM. With 10 bases removed from V and 2 bases from J, the gap between germline ends came to 12 bases. CDR3 size: 12 residues. The CDR3 reads CATSDSPYEQYF. In nucleotides, the CDR3 is TGTGCCACCTCGGACAGTCCCTACGAGCAGTACTTC.

The rearrangement joins TRBV20-1 to TRBJ1-2; 7 bases align to TRBD1. Germline values: CDR1 DFQATT, CDR2 SNEGSKA (reference sequence). This CDR3 region has 15 residues. V lost 0 bases, J lost 7 bases, and 11 bases stayed unmatched. Here the CDR3 reads CSARDRRGGEVGYTF. CDR3 DNA: TGCAGTGCTAGAGATCGCAGAGGGGGCGAAGTTGGCTACACCTTC.

In this sample, this clonotype turned up a few times. The chain has TRBV12-3 or TRBV12-4 and TRBJ2-1; a weak D match, TRBD1 (6 bases). V was trimmed by 1 base and J by 4 bases, leaving 11 bases between them. This CDR3 spans 15 amino acids. CDR3: CASSLGQGRYNEQFF. The CDR3 DNA sequence: TGTGCCAGCAGTTTAGGGCAGGGGAGATACAATGAGCAGTTCTTC.

The gene calls are TRBV28 and TRBJ1-2, with 7 bases identical to TRBD1. This CDR3 has 15 amino acids. With V trimmed by 3 bases and J by 4 bases, 8 bases remained unmatched. Germline V gene sequence: CDR1 MDHEN, CDR2 SYDVKM. The CDR3, as DNA: TGTGCCAGCAGTTTTAGGGACAGACCGTCCTATGGCTACACCTTC. It translates to CASSFRDRPSYGYTF.

This clonotype was seen repeatedly, ten times or more. The chain uses TRBV7-2 and TRBJ2-3; tentative D call: TRBD2 (5 bases). The CDR3 runs to 16 residues. CDR1 and CDR2 (germline): SGHTA, FQGNSA. The V gene lost 1 base and the J gene lost 2 bases, with 13 bases spanning the gap. Here the CDR3 DNA reads TGTGCCAGCAGCTTAGTGGGCGGAGGACTCACAGATACGCAGTATTTT. It specifies CASSLVGGGLTDTQYF.

A few counts support this clonotype. The gene calls are TRBV12-3 or TRBV12-4 and TRBJ1-2, with TRBD1 as a possible D gene (6 bases). CDR3 length: 12 amino acids. Trimming left V 6 bases short and J 8 bases short, with 13 bases between. The CDR3 sequence: CASSQTGIGYTF. CDR3 sequence (DNA): TGTGCCAGCAGCCAAACAGGGATAGGCTACACCTTC.

This chain joins TRBV12-3 or TRBV12-4 and TRBJ2-5; maybe TRBD1 (6 bases). Trimming shortened V by 4 bases and J by 5 bases, and 11 bases separated the two germline ends. CDR3 length: 13 residues. The CDR3 here is CASSYRDKETQYF. The CDR3 DNA reads TGTGCCAGCAGTTACAGGGATAAGGAGACCCAGTACTTC.

This clonotype was observed a handful of times. V and J are TRBV12-3 or TRBV12-4 and TRBJ1-6; 7 bases line up with TRBD1. V gave up 2 bases and J gave up 8 bases; unmatched junction bases: 3. This CDR3 has 14 residues. DNA of the CDR3: TGTGCCAGCAGTTTAACAGGGGAACATTCACCCCTCCACTTT. This translates into CASSLTGEHSPLHF.